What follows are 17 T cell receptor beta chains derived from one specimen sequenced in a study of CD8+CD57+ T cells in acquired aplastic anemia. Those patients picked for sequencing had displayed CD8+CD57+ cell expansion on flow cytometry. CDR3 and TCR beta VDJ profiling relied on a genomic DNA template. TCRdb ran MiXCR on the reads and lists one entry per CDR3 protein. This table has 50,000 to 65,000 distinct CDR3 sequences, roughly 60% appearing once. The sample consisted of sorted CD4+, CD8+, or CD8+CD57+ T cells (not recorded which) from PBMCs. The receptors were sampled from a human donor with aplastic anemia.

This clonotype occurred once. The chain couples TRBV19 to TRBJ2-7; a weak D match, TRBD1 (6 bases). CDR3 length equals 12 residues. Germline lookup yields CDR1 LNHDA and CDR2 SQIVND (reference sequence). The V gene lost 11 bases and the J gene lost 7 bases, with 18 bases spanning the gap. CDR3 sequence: CASDGGSQEQYF. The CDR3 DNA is TGTGCCTCGGATGGGGGCAGCCAAGAGCAGTACTTC.

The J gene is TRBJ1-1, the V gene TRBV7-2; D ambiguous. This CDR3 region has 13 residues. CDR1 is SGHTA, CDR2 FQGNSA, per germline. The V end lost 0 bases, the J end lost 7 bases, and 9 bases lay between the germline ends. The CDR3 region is CASSLAGEIEAFF. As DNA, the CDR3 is TGTGCCAGCAGCTTAGCAGGCGAGATTGAAGCTTTCTTT.

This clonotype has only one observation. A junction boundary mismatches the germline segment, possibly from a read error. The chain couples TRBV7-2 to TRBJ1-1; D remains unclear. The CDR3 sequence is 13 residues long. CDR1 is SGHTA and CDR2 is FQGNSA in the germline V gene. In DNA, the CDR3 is TGTGCCAGCAGGTTAGCCCTTGACACTGAAGCTTTCTTT. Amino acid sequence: CASRLALDTEAFF.

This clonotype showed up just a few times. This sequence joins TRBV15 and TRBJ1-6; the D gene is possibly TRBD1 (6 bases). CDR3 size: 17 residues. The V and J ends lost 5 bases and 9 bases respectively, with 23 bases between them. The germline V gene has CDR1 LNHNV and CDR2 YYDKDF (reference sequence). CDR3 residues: CATSSGTRIYLGSPLHF. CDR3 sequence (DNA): TGTGCCACCAGCTCCGGGACAAGGATCTACTTAGGTTCACCCCTCCACTTT.

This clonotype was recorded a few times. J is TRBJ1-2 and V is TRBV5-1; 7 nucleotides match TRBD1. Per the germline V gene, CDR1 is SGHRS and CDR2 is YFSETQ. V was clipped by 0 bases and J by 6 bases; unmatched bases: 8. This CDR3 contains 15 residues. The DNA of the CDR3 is TGCGCCAGCAGCTTGGTAGGCGGGACAGACAATGGCTACACCTTC. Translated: CASSLVGGTDNGYTF.

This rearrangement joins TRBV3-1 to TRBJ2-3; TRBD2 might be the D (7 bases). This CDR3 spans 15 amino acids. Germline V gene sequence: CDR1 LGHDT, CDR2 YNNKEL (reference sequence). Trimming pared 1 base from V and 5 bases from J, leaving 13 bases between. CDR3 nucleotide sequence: TGTGCCAGCAGCCAAGGTGGGGGGGCTGGAGATACGCAGTATTTT. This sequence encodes CASSQGGGAGDTQYF.

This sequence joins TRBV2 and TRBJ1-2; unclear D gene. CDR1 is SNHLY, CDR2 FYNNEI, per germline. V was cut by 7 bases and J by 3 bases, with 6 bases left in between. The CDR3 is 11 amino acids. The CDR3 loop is CASKEDYGYTF. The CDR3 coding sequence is TGTGCCAGCAAAGAAGACTATGGCTACACCTTC.

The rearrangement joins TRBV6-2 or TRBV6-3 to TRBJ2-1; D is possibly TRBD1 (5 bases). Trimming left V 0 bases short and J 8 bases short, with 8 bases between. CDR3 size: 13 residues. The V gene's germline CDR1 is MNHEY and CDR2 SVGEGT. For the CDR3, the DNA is TGTGCCAGCAGTTACTCTGAAGGGGATGAGCAGTTCTTC. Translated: CASSYSEGDEQFF.

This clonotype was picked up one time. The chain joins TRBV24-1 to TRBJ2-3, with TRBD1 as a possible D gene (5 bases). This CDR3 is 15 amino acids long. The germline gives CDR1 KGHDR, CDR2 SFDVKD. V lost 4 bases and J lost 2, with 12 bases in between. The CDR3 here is CATSEKGDPTDTQYF. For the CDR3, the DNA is TGTGCCACCAGTGAGAAAGGGGATCCCACAGATACGCAGTATTTT.

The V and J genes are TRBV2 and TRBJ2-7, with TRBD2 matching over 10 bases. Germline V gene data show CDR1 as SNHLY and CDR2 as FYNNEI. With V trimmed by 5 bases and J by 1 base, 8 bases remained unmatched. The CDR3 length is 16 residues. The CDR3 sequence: CASSPRGSGGSYEQYF. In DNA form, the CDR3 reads TGTGCCAGCAGTCCTCGGGGTAGCGGGGGGTCCTACGAGCAGTACTTC.

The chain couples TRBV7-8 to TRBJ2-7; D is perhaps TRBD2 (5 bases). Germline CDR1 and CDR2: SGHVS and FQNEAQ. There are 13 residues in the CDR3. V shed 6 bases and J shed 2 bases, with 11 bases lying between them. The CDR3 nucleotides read TGTGCCAGCAGTCGCCTAGCTACCTACGAGCAGTACTTC. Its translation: CASSRLATYEQYF. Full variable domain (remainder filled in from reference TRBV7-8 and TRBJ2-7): GAGVSQSPRYKVAKRGQDVALRCDPISGHVSLFWYQQALGQGPEFLTYFQNEAQLDKSGLPSDRFFAERPEGSVSTLKIQRTQQEDSAVYLCASSRLATYEQYFGPGTRLTVT.

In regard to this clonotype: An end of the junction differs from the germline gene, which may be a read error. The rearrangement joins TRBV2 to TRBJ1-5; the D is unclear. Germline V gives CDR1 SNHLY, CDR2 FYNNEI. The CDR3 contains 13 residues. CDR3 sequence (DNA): TGTGCCACCAGTGACCGGGTGGATCAGCCCCAGCATTTT. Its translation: CATSDRVDQPQHF.

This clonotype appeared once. CDR3: CATKRGNTIYF. CDR3 DNA: TGTGCCACCAAGCGTGGAAACACCATATATTTT. The V gene is TRBV9, the J gene TRBJ1-3; D is unresolved. The CDR3 totals 11 residues. V lost 9 bases, J lost 3 bases, and 7 bases lay in between. Germline V CDR1 and CDR2: SGDLS, YYNGEE. The variable domain in full, completed from reference TRBV9 and TRBJ1-3, reads DSGVTQTPKHLITATGQRVTLRCSPRSGDLSVYWYQQSLDQGLQFLIQYYNGEERAKGNILERFSAQQFPDLHSELNLSSLELGDSALYFCATKRGNTIYFGEGSWLTVV.

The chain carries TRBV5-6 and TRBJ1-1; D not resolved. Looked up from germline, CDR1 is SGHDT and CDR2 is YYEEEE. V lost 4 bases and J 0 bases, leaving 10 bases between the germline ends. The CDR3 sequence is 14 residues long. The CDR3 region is CASSLGELNTEAFF. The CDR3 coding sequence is TGTGCCAGCAGCCTAGGCGAACTGAACACTGAAGCTTTCTTT.

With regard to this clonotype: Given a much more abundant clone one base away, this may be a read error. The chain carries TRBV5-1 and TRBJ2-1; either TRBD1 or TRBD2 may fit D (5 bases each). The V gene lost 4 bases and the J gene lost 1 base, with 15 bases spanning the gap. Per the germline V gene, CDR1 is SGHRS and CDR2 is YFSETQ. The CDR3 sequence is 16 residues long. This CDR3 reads CASSPRVGESYNEQFF. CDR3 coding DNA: TGCGCCAGCAGCCCGCGGGTGGGGGAATCCTACAATGAGCAGTTCTTC.

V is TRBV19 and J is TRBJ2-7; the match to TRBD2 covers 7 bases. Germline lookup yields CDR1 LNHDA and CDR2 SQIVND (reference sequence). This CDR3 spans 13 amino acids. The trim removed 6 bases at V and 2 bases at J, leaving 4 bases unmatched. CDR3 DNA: TGTGCCAGTAGAACAAGCGGGGCCTACGAGCAGTACTTC. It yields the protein CASRTSGAYEQYF.

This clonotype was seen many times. CDR3 DNA: TGTGCCAGCAGCTTGGGGAAAGCTAACTATGGCTACACCTTC. Translation gives CASSLGKANYGYTF. The chain uses TRBV5-4 and TRBJ1-2; D is unclear. V was trimmed by 0 bases and J by 0 bases, leaving 6 bases between them. This CDR3 is 14 amino acids long. Germline CDR1 and CDR2: SGHNT and YYREEE (reference sequence).